Shown below are 3 T cell receptor beta chains from a single sample sequenced in a study of blood T cell repertoires in COVID-19. Clones were read by immunoSEQ multiplex PCR, and TCRdb kept only the in-frame ones, dropping some. The table has more than 200,000 clones, 80% to 90% seen once. The specimen was peripheral blood. The receptors shown here come from a man between 45 and 60 years old with acute or convalescent COVID-19.

The chain joins TRBV19 to TRBJ1-1, with unresolved D. CDR3 length: 14 residues. Germline values: CDR1 LNHDA, CDR2 SQIVND (reference sequence). Deletions cut 3 bases from V and 0 bases from J, with 8 bases between. The CDR3 coding sequence is TGTGCCAGTAGTATCCAGTACATGAACACTGAAGCTTTCTTT. Its protein product is CASSIQYMNTEAFF.

The J gene is TRBJ1-4, the V gene TRBV4-2; perhaps TRBD1 as D (6 bases). Germline CDR1 and CDR2: LGHNA and YNFKEQ. This CDR3 has 16 amino acids. Trimming removed 1 base at V and 5 bases at J, with 14 bases between. This chain's CDR3 is CASSQVQGRKNEKLFF. CDR3 coding DNA: TGTGCCAGCAGCCAAGTACAGGGCAGAAAGAATGAAAAACTGTTTTTT.

The chain links TRBV27 to TRBJ1-2; no firm D call. CDR1 MNHEY and CDR2 SMNVEV come from the germline V gene (reference sequence). The CDR3 is made up of 14 amino acids. Trimming took off 5 bases at V and 7 bases at J, with 17 bases between the two ends. This chain's CDR3 is CASSILSSSGGYTF. The CDR3 DNA sequence: TGTGCCAGCAGTATCCTGTCCTCGTCGGGTGGCTACACCTTC.